Following are 22 T cell receptor beta chains from one sample sequenced in a study of regulatory T cells in long-lasting Graves disease. With iRepertoire HTBI primers and Arm-PCR of CDR3 regions, TCR beta libraries were built. In TCRdb, the multiplex PCR reads were re-called with MiXCR into one record per CDR3 protein. Of about 620,000 distinct CDR3 sequences in the sample, roughly 16% were seen once. Time point reported: newly diagnosed GD, antithyroid drugs for less than 3 months. After RNA was extracted from PBMCs, the TCR library was made from it. This same sample was also taken into another study, of T cells in Graves' hyperthyroidism and ophthalmopathy.

This specimen was peripheral blood mononuclear cells (PBMCs), taken at new diagnosis, from a patient treated with antithyroid drugs. These receptors originate from a woman aged 30 to 39 with Graves disease.

For this clonotype: This may be a read error: a much more frequent sequence differs by one nucleotide. The chain combines TRBV28 with TRBJ2-7, with D possibly being TRBD2 (6 bases). The CDR3 is made up of 15 amino acids. The germline V and J ends were trimmed by 7 bases and 3 bases, with 19 bases remaining between them. Germline lookup yields CDR1 MDHEN and CDR2 SYDVKM. The CDR3 nucleotides read TGTGCCAGCATGACGTGGACTAACGGGAGCTACGAGCAGTACTTC. Amino acid sequence: CASMTWTNGSYEQYF.

This clonotype was seen more than once but under ten times. The J gene is TRBJ1-6, the V gene TRBV11-2; unclear D gene. CDR1 SGHAT and CDR2 FQNNGV come from the germline V gene. V lost 4 bases, J lost 0 bases, and 13 bases lay in between. This CDR3 contains 17 residues. CDR3 sequence: CASSYLGVSSYNSPLHF. Here the CDR3 DNA reads TGTGCCAGCAGCTACCTCGGGGTGAGCTCCTATAATTCACCCCTCCACTTT.

This clonotype has just a few counts. The chain employs TRBV6-2 or TRBV6-3 and TRBJ2-5, with D perhaps TRBD1 (6 bases). CDR1 and CDR2 (germline): MNHEY, SVGEGT. V was pared by 0 bases and J by 2 bases, with 10 bases between. The CDR3 has 15 amino acids. CDR3 region: CASSYSRRGQETQYF. The CDR3 DNA follows: TGTGCCAGCAGTTACTCACGCAGGGGTCAAGAGACCCAGTACTTC.

This clonotype was seen many times. The genes are TRBV20-1 and TRBJ2-7; D remains ambiguous. Germline V CDR1 and CDR2: DFQATT, SNEGSKA (reference sequence). The V end lost 3 bases, the J end lost 2 bases, and 5 bases lay between the germline ends. The length of the CDR3 is 11 residues. The CDR3 sequence is CSASGPYEQYF. The CDR3 nucleotides are TGCAGTGCTAGCGGCCCCTACGAGCAGTACTTC.

The chain links TRBV6-5 to TRBJ1-2; tentative D call: TRBD1 (5 bases). Per the germline V gene, CDR1 is MNHEY and CDR2 is SVGAGI. The CDR3 has 16 residues. Trimming left V 4 bases short and J 8 bases short, with 23 bases between. The CDR3 sequence: CASSSSGTYYNGGYTF. CDR3 bases: TGTGCCAGCAGTTCCTCCGGGACTTACTATAATGGCGGCTACACCTTC.

This clonotype was recorded a few times. CDR3 DNA sequence: TGTGCCTGGAGGCCGGGGGGAAGAATGAACACTGAAGCTTTCTTT. Protein: CAWRPGGRMNTEAFF. This chain links TRBV30 with TRBJ1-1, with D possibly being TRBD1 (5 bases). V was trimmed by 3 bases and J by 0 bases, leaving 14 bases between them. The CDR3 has 15 amino acids. Germline values: CDR1 GTSNPN, CDR2 SVGIG (reference sequence).

This clonotype was counted ten times or more. CDR3 protein: CASSPSFERPYNEQFF. CDR3 nucleotide sequence: TGCGCCAGCAGCCCCAGTTTCGAGCGCCCTTACAATGAGCAGTTCTTC. The chain joins TRBV5-1 to TRBJ2-1; D is unresolved. The CDR3 spans 16 residues. CDR1 is SGHRS, CDR2 YFSETQ, per germline. V lost 4 bases and J 4 bases, leaving 18 bases between the germline ends.

Only a few counts were recorded for this clonotype. The chain is built from TRBV18 and TRBJ1-1, with TRBD1 identical over 7 bases. This CDR3 has 16 amino acids. V was clipped by 3 bases and J by 1 base; unmatched bases: 8. Germline CDR1 KGHSH, CDR2 LQKENI. This CDR3 is CASSPGVGQRNTEAFF. The CDR3 region has the DNA TGTGCCAGCTCACCTGGTGTGGGACAGAGGAACACTGAAGCTTTCTTT.

V usage is TRBV12-3 or TRBV12-4 and J usage is TRBJ2-4; D may be TRBD1 or TRBD2 (6 bases each). Trimming stripped 5 bases from V and 8 bases from J, with 13 bases between. The length of the CDR3 is 13 residues. CDR3 sequence: CASSRYREDIQYF. The CDR3 region has the DNA TGTGCCAGCAGTCGCTACAGGGAGGACATTCAGTACTTC.

This sequence joins TRBV11-1 and TRBJ2-1; TRBD2 matches 10 bases. Germline loops: CDR1 SGHAT, CDR2 FQDESV (reference sequence). This CDR3 spans 17 amino acids. The V gene end was trimmed by 5 bases and the J gene end by 7 bases; junction bases not matched to a gene: 14. As DNA, the CDR3 is TGTGCCAGCAGCCCCGACCTAATAGCGGGAGGTTGGAATGAGCAGTTCTTC. Residues: CASSPDLIAGGWNEQFF.

This clonotype was counted between two and nine times. This chain uses TRBV11-2 with TRBJ1-5; D unresolved. This CDR3 region has 13 residues. Per germline, CDR1 SGHAT and CDR2 FQNNGV. The V and J ends lost 1 base and 7 bases respectively, with 8 bases between them. The CDR3 DNA reads as TGTGCCAGCAGCTTAGGGAGGGAACAGCCCCAGCATTTT. Encoded protein: CASSLGREQPQHF. Complete variable domain (other parts from reference TRBV11-2 and TRBJ1-5): EAGVAQSPRYKIIEKRQSVAFWCNPISGHATLYWYQQILGQGPKLLIQFQNNGVVDDSQLPKDRFSAERLKGVDSTLKIQPAKLEDSAVYLCASSLGREQPQHFGDGTRLSIL.

This clonotype came up many times. The chain has TRBV2 and TRBJ2-1; TRBD1 aligns across 8 bases. The germline V gene has CDR1 SNHLY and CDR2 FYNNEI. The CDR3 totals 13 residues. With 4 bases clipped from V and 8 bases from J, the junction kept 4 bases outside the gene matches. As DNA, the CDR3 is TGTGCCAGCAGTGCTGACAGGGGCTATGAGCAGTTCTTC. Its translation: CASSADRGYEQFF.

The rearrangement joins TRBV20-1 to TRBJ2-7, with D possibly matching TRBD2 (6 bases). Trimming removed 3 bases at V and 4 bases at J, with 10 bases between. The germline gives CDR1 DFQATT, CDR2 SNEGSKA (reference sequence). The CDR3 is 12 amino acids. The CDR3 coding sequence is TGCAGTGCTAGCGGGAGTATATACGAGCAGTACTTC. It is translated as CSASGSIYEQYF.

The chain is built from TRBV15 and TRBJ2-7; TRBD2 might be the D (6 bases). Trimming removed 3 bases from V and 6 bases from J, with 9 bases in between. The germline V gene has CDR1 LNHNV and CDR2 YYDKDF (reference sequence). This CDR3 is 12 amino acids long. The CDR3 bases are TGTGCCACCAGCAGCGGAGGGCTCGAGCAGTACTTC. Its protein product is CATSSGGLEQYF.

The chain joins TRBV7-2 to TRBJ2-1; D may correspond to TRBD1 or TRBD2 (5 bases each). There are 14 residues in the CDR3. The germline V and J ends were trimmed by 5 bases and 4 bases, with 12 bases remaining between them. Germline CDR1 is SGHTA and CDR2 is FQGNSA. The CDR3, as DNA: TGTGCCAGCAGCCCCGGGGCCCCTTACAATGAGCAGTTCTTC. Residues: CASSPGAPYNEQFF.

There are many counts of this clonotype. The chain employs TRBV24-1 and TRBJ2-7, with a tentative D call TRBD1 (5 bases). The CDR3 contains 14 residues. The germline gives CDR1 KGHDR, CDR2 SFDVKD. V was shortened by 4 bases and J by 2 bases, with 11 bases between the two germline ends. The CDR3 reads CATSDPGHPYEQYF. The CDR3 nucleotides read TGTGCCACCAGTGACCCTGGACACCCCTACGAGCAGTACTTC.

The chain has TRBV20-1 and TRBJ1-5; D is unresolved. Deletions cut 0 bases from V and 3 bases from J, with 12 bases between. Germline CDR1 reads DFQATT; CDR2 reads SNEGSKA (reference sequence). The CDR3 spans 15 residues. CDR3 protein: CSARDPADYNQPQHF. DNA of the CDR3: TGCAGTGCTAGAGATCCTGCAGACTACAATCAGCCCCAGCATTTT.

This clonotype was counted ten times or more. The V call is TRBV7-3, the J call TRBJ1-6; D may be TRBD1 (5 bases). Germline-derived CDR1 and CDR2 are SGHTA and FQGTGA. This CDR3 is built from 16 residues. V was cut by 0 bases and J by 10 bases, with 16 bases left in between. The DNA for the CDR3 is TGTGCCAGCAGCTTAACGGGCGGGGCATCGACGTCACCCCTCCACTTT. Translated: CASSLTGGASTSPLHF.

The chain has TRBV3-1 and TRBJ1-1; D might be TRBD1 (6 bases). Trimming pared 4 bases from V and 5 bases from J, leaving 17 bases between. The germline V gene has CDR1 LGHDT and CDR2 YNNKEL (reference sequence). CDR3 length equals 15 residues. DNA of the CDR3: TGTGCCAGCAGCCGTTTGGGGGCGAGGGAAACTGAAGCTTTCTTT. This codes for CASSRLGARETEAFF.

The sample holds a few counts of this clonotype. This sequence joins TRBV19 and TRBJ2-1; 7 bases are a match to TRBD2. The germline V gene encodes CDR1 LNHDA and CDR2 SQIVND (reference sequence). The CDR3 loop spans 15 amino acids. The V segment lost 3 bases and the J segment 2 bases; nucleotides outside the gene matches: 4. CDR3 nucleotide sequence: TGTGCCAGTAGTATCTCCGCGGGGGCCTACAATGAGCAGTTCTTC. Residues: CASSISAGAYNEQFF. The entire variable domain, with the rest obtained from reference TRBV19 and TRBJ2-1, is as follows: DGGITQSPKYLFRKEGQNVTLSCEQNLNHDAMYWYRQDPGQGLRLIYYSQIVNDFQKGDIAEGYSVSREKKESFPLTVTSAQKNPTAFYLCASSISAGAYNEQFFGPGTRLTVL.

The sample holds many counts of this clonotype. The chain carries TRBV20-1 and TRBJ2-1; D uncertain. The V gene's germline CDR1 is DFQATT and CDR2 SNEGSKA (reference sequence). CDR3 length: 15 residues. V was pared by 0 bases and J by 8 bases, with 17 bases between. DNA for the CDR3: TGCAGTGCTAGAGATGCGGTAAACGGCCGAGATGAGCAGTTCTTC. Translated: CSARDAVNGRDEQFF.

This clonotype was seen repeatedly, ten times or more. This chain connects TRBV20-1 to TRBJ1-1; unclear D gene. Germline loops: CDR1 DFQATT, CDR2 SNEGSKA (reference sequence). V was clipped by 0 bases and J by 7 bases, with 12 bases between them. The CDR3 spans 13 residues. CDR3 sequence reads: CSARDPGKDEAFF. The CDR3 bases are TGCAGTGCTAGAGACCCCGGTAAGGATGAAGCTTTCTTT.